This TCR beta chain is from a study of Graves' ophthalmopathy and Graves' hyperthyroidism. Whole-study context: Stable hyperthyroidism meant no progression to ophthalmopathy within 18 months of follow-up. The study's findings and limits: Most expanded thyroid clonotypes above 0.001 frequency also appeared in blood.

Amplified material comprised TCR beta CDR3 regions derived from RNA transcripts. The workflow started with a first-round RT-PCR run with HTBI primers and then moved on to a second-round multiplex PCR. Each CDR3 protein gets one entry after TCRdb re-called the multiplex PCR reads with MiXCR. The table shows more than 1,000,000 distinct CDR3 sequences, with 36% occurring only once. CDR3 length: 16 residues. Germline values: CDR1 SGHVS, CDR2 FQNEAQ. The V and J ends lost 4 bases and 2 bases, in that order; junction bases with no gene match: 5. This clonotype was detected only once. Its antigen is not known. Aged 18 to 65, hyperthyroidism patients had new diagnoses of under 2 months' duration. As diagnostic evidence, clinical symptoms, serum thyroxine, TRAb, thyroid ultrasound and orbital computed tomography were relied upon.

The chain has TRBV7-8 and TRBJ2-3; 11 nucleotides align to TRBD2. Sequenced sample: peripheral blood or thyroid tissue (not recorded which). The receptor was derived from an adult man with Graves' hyperthyroidism. In nucleotides, the CDR3 is TGTGCCAGCAGCTCTACTAGCGGGGGAAACACAGATACGCAGTATTTT. Its protein is CASSSTSGGNTDTQYF. The full variable domain, its missing parts supplied by reference TRBV7-8 and TRBJ2-3, is GAGVSQSPRYKVAKRGQDVALRCDPISGHVSLFWYQQALGQGPEFLTYFQNEAQLDKSGLPSDRFFAERPEGSVSTLKIQRTQQEDSAVYLCASSSTSGGNTDTQYFGPGTRLTVL.